This entry lists 5 T cell receptor beta chains sequenced from one sample in a study of blood T cell repertoires in COVID-19. The repertoire was sequenced with immunoSEQ multiplex PCR; TCRdb's copy has only in-frame clones and lacks some. The sample includes more than 15,000 clones, 80% to 85% seen only once; the top ten take roughly 23%. Sequences were obtained from peripheral blood. These receptors originate from an elderly man with active or convalescent COVID-19.

The rearrangement uses TRBV10-1 and TRBJ1-2; D gene uncertain. Trimming removed 4 bases at V and 2 bases at J, with 8 bases between. This CDR3 has 13 amino acids. CDR1 is WNHNN and CDR2 is SYGVQD in the germline V gene (reference sequence). CDR3 bases: TGCGCCAGCAGTGTCACGGGGAACTATGGCTACACCTTC. Encoded protein: CASSVTGNYGYTF.

The chain links TRBV19 to TRBJ1-6; 9 bases agree with TRBD1. Germline trimming cut 4 bases from V and 10 bases from J; bases unmatched to any gene: 8. This CDR3 spans 15 amino acids. Germline V gene data show CDR1 as LNHDA and CDR2 as SQIVND (reference sequence). The CDR3 nucleotides are TGTGCCAGTAGTAGAACCGGGACAGGGAACTCACCCCTCCACTTT. Translated, it gives CASSRTGTGNSPLHF.

In this sample, this clone is large. The chain is built from TRBV6-1 and TRBJ2-1; D gene uncertain. The V gene's germline CDR1 is MNHNS and CDR2 SASEGT. This CDR3 comprises 13 residues. V lost 2 bases and J 7 bases, leaving 9 bases between the germline ends. CDR3 bases: TGTGCCAGCAGTGAATCGGCGGAAAATGAGCAGTTCTTC. Residues: CASSESAENEQFF.

The CDR3 sequence: CASSRLAREKLFF. As DNA, the CDR3 is TGCGCCAGCAGTCGATTGGCTAGGGAAAAACTGTTTTTT. The V and J genes are TRBV5-1 and TRBJ1-4, with D unresolved. Germline CDR1 reads SGHRS; CDR2 reads YFSETQ. V was cut by 5 bases and J by 8 bases, with 13 bases left in between. The CDR3 extends over 13 amino acids.

The chain is built from TRBV5-1 and TRBJ2-3, with 8 bases that match TRBD2. The junction had 8 bases not matched to a gene; V was cut back by 5 bases and J by 6 bases. Looked up from germline, CDR1 is SGHRS and CDR2 is YFSETQ. This CDR3 is built from 14 residues. Here the CDR3 reads CASRSGGGLDTQYF. The CDR3 DNA reads as TGCGCCAGCAGAAGTGGCGGGGGGCTGGATACGCAGTATTTT.